The rows below give T cell receptor beta chains drawn from one sample of a study of T cell responses to AZD1222 COVID-19 vaccine. Generated by immunoSEQ multiplex PCR, the TCRdb table keeps only in-frame clones and is missing some. The sample carries 170,000 or so clones, roughly 88% recorded once. This specimen was peripheral blood, taken 28 days after the second AZD1222 dose. The receptors stem from an adult who received the AZD1222 COVID-19 vaccine. The CDR3 runs from the conserved cysteine through the conserved F or W. D genes are given only for firm matches. Clone size appears in some rows only: once, few, many, or a class for an expanded clone.

TRBJ2-1 TRBD2 TRBV27 . TGTGCCAGCAGTTTCTATACTAGCGGGCTCTACAATGAGCAGTTCTTC CASSFYTSGLYNEQFF
TRBJ2-7 . TRBV7-8 . TGTGCCAGCAGCTTAGGCCCGGCATCCATCTACGAGCAGTACTTC CASSLGPASIYEQYF
TRBJ1-2 . TRBV7-2 . TGTGCCAGCGGACCTTGGGACCCCTATGGCTACACCTTC CASGPWDPYGYTF
TRBJ2-3 . TRBV6-2/TRBV6-3 once TGTGCCAGCAGCCGAGATGAGCCTAGCACAGATACGCAGTATTTT CASSRDEPSTDTQYF
TRBJ1-6 . TRBV5-4 . TGTGCCAGCAGCTGCCGGACCCACTTT CASSCRTHF
TRBJ1-4 . TRBV28 . TGTGCCAGCAGCACGTCAGGGGTTGAAAAACTGTTTTTT CASSTSGVEKLFF
TRBJ1-2 . TRBV19 few TGTGCCACCTCGGACACGGCGGACTATGGCTACACCTTC CATSDTADYGYTF
TRBJ1-3 . TRBV6-5 few TGTGCCAGCAGTTTTGACGGGAGCTCTGGAAACACCATATATTTT CASSFDGSSGNTIYF
TRBJ1-6 TRBD1 TRBV6-5 . TGTGCCAGCAGTCCGGACAGGGAGGAGAATTCACCCCTCCACTTT CASSPDREENSPLHF
TRBJ1-3 . TRBV3-1/TRBV3-2 once TGTGCCAGCAGCTTCCACAAGCCCGGACCGAGCTCTGGAAACACCATATATTTT CASSFHKPGPSSGNTIYF
TRBJ1-1 . TRBV6-4 . TGTGCCAGCAGTGCGGACAGCCGCACTGAAGCTTTCTTT CASSADSRTEAFF
TRBJ2-7 TRBD1 TRBV5-5 . TGTGCCAGCAGCTTCGGACAGGGGGCGGCCTACGAGCAGTACTTC CASSFGQGAAYEQYF
TRBJ1-1 . TRBV13 . TGTGCCAGCAGCTTAGAGGGGCCCAGCACTGAAGCTTTCTTT CASSLEGPSTEAFF
TRBJ2-7 . TRBV19 once TGTGCCAGTAGTATACGGGCCGAGTCCTACGAGCAGTACTTC CASSIRAESYEQYF
TRBJ2-3 TRBD1 TRBV14 . TGTGCCAGCAGCCACAGATTAAAGTCCCTGGGACAGGGGAGCACAGATACGCAGTATTTT CASSHRLKSLGQGSTDTQYF
TRBJ2-2 . TRBV18 once TGTGCCAGCTCACCCCCCAACACCGGGGAGCTGTTTTTT CASSPPNTGELFF
TRBJ1-3 TRBD1 TRBV5-1 . TGCGCCAGCAGCCTCGATGGGGGGACAGAGGCTGACACCATATATTTT CASSLDGGTEADTIYF
TRBJ1-5 . TRBV2 . TGTGCCAGCAGGGGACCCACTCAAGGGGCCCAGCATTTT CASRGPTQGAQHF
TRBJ2-2 . TRBV9 . TGTGCCAGCAGCGTAGCTACGGGGACCGGGGAGCTGTTTTTT CASSVATGTGELFF
TRBJ1-6 . TRBV28 . TGTGCCAGCAGTTCCACCCGACATCCAACTAGGCCCCTCCACTTT CASSSTRHPTRPLHF
TRBJ1-5 . TRBV6-5 . TGTGCCAGCAGTCCACTCGGGGTTAGCAATCAGCCCCAGCATTTT CASSPLGVSNQPQHF
TRBJ2-3 . TRBV13 . TGTGCCAGCAGCACACGCTCGCGGGGGCTCGCAGGAGATACGCAGTATTTT CASSTRSRGLAGDTQYF
TRBJ2-3 . TRBV29-1 . TGCAGCGTTGAACCCTTTCCGGCCTCCTTGGGAACAGATACGCAGTATTTT CSVEPFPASLGTDTQYF
TRBJ1-5 . TRBV6-1 . TGTGCCAGCAGTGATTACGGATGGGGCAATCAGCCCCAGCATTTT CASSDYGWGNQPQHF
TRBJ2-2 . TRBV5-1 . TGCGCCAGCAGCTTGGCGGGGAATGCGAACACCGGGGAGCTGTTTTTT CASSLAGNANTGELFF
TRBJ1-6 . TRBV19 . TGTGCCAGTAGCCAGGGACCGACTAATTCACCCCTCCACTTT CASSQGPTNSPLHF
TRBJ2-3 . TRBV7-9 . TGTGCCAGCAGCTTAGAGGAGTTGGTTACGCAGTATTTT CASSLEELVTQYF
TRBJ1-1 . TRBV6-5 . TGTGCCAGCAGTTATAGGCGGTACACTGAAGCTTTCTTT CASSYRRYTEAFF
TRBJ2-3 . TRBV6-1 . TGTGCCAGCAGTGAAAGCTGGGGCGGGCGGGGCACAGATACGCAGTATTTT CASSESWGGRGTDTQYF
TRBJ2-3 TRBD2 TRBV4-2 . TGTGCCAGCAGCCAACGCGTAGCGGGGGGTAACACAGATACGCAGTATTTT CASSQRVAGGNTDTQYF
TRBJ2-2 . TRBV7-2 once TGTGCCAGCAGCCTTGACAGGACCACCGGGGAGCTGTTTTTT CASSLDRTTGELFF
TRBJ2-5 . TRBV13 . TGTGCCAGCAGCTTTTTGGGAAGGGGACAAGAGACCCAGTACTTC CASSFLGRGQETQYF
TRBJ1-2 . TRBV18 many TGTGCCAGCTCACCCCTGGCAGAAACTAACTATGGCTACACCTTC CASSPLAETNYGYTF
TRBJ1-1 TRBD1 TRBV5-6 . TGTGCCAGCAGCCATGGACAGGGGGCGCCGGACACTGAAGCTTTCTTT CASSHGQGAPDTEAFF
TRBJ1-5 . TRBV6-5 . TGTGCCAGCAGTTTGAGTAGATGGGTTAGCAATCAGCCCCAGCATTTT CASSLSRWVSNQPQHF
TRBJ2-7 . TRBV21-1 . TGTGCCAGCAGCAAAGGGGACAGGGGAAGAACTTACGAGCAGTACTTC CASSKGDRGRTYEQYF
TRBJ2-7 . TRBV3-1/TRBV3-2 . TGTGCCAGCAGCCAATCCGGGACGAGTCGGGAGCAGTACTTC CASSQSGTSREQYF
TRBJ1-3 . TRBV4-1 many TGCGCCAGCAGCCTCCCGGGGGCTGGAAACACCATATATTTT CASSLPGAGNTIYF
TRBJ2-7 . TRBV7-9 . TGTGCCAGCAGCTTAGCCGGGACACCAAACCCCTACGAGCAGTACTTC CASSLAGTPNPYEQYF
TRBJ1-4 TRBD1 TRBV5-6 once TGTGCCAGCAGCGAGGGGACAGGGATAGGGGAAAAACTGTTTTTT CASSEGTGIGEKLFF
TRBJ1-1 . TRBV15 . TGTGCCACCAGCAGAGGACAGAACACTGAAGCTTTCTTT CATSRGQNTEAFF